What follows are 28 T cell receptor beta chains derived from one specimen sequenced in a study of regulatory T cells in long-lasting Graves disease. Construction of TCR beta libraries relied on iRepertoire HTBI primers and on Arm-PCR targeting CDR3 regions. TCRdb re-called the multiplex PCR reads with MiXCR, one entry per CDR3 protein. In the table there are about 530,000 distinct CDR3 sequences, roughly 15% of which are singletons. The time point here: newly diagnosed GD, antithyroid drugs for less than 3 months. Extracted PBMC RNA gave rise to the TCR library. This same sample was also taken into another study, of T cells in Graves' hyperthyroidism and ophthalmopathy.

This material consisted of peripheral blood mononuclear cells (PBMCs), taken at new diagnosis, from a patient treated with antithyroid drugs. These receptors originate from a woman in her forties or fifties with Graves disease.

The J gene is TRBJ1-2, the V gene TRBV9; D unclear. CDR1 SGDLS and CDR2 YYNGEE come from the germline V gene. The CDR3 has 14 amino acids. Deletions cut 3 bases from V and 6 bases from J, with 15 bases between. CDR3 loop: CASSGRPFADGYTF. As DNA, the CDR3 is TGTGCCAGCAGCGGGCGCCCCTTTGCCGATGGCTACACCTTC.

This clonotype was detected many times. This rearrangement joins TRBV12-3 or TRBV12-4 to TRBJ1-2; TRBD1 aligns across 9 bases. Trimming removed 4 bases from V and 5 bases from J; junction bases left unmatched: 11. CDR3 size: 16 residues. CDR3 DNA sequence: TGTGCCAGCAGTTACGAGACTACAGGGGGCTTATATGGCTACACCTTC. Amino acid sequence: CASSYETTGGLYGYTF.

This clonotype was picked up a small number of times. The CDR3: CASSQGPQTENTQYF. The CDR3 coding sequence is TGTGCCAGCAGCCAGGGACCCCAAACGGAAAATACGCAGTATTTT. The rearrangement links TRBV4-2 to TRBJ2-3, with D perhaps matching TRBD1 or TRBD2 (5 bases each). CDR1 and CDR2 from the germline V gene are LGHNA and YNFKEQ. Trimming removed 3 bases from V and 7 bases from J, with 17 bases in between. The CDR3 sequence is 15 residues long.

V is TRBV27 and J is TRBJ1-2; D remains ambiguous. Germline V lookup: CDR1 MNHEY, CDR2 SMNVEV (reference sequence). The CDR3 has 17 amino acids. Trimming stripped 3 bases from V and 5 bases from J, with 22 bases between. In DNA, the CDR3 is TGTGCCAGCAGTTTGGCAAGAACCGCAGGCCCTGGGTATGGCTACACCTTC. Translated, it gives CASSLARTAGPGYGYTF.

This clonotype was seen ten or more times. The CDR3 nucleotides are TGTGCCACCGCTGTAGCGGGGGGCCGAAACATTCAGTACTTC. Amino acid sequence: CATAVAGGRNIQYF. The J gene is TRBJ2-4, the V gene TRBV12-3 or TRBV12-4, with TRBD2 identical over 10 bases. The CDR3 covers 14 residues. V dropped 10 bases and J dropped 6; count of bases not matched to a gene: 9.

This clonotype was counted ten times or more. The chain uses TRBV12-3 or TRBV12-4 and TRBJ2-5, with 7 bases aligning to TRBD1. CDR3 size: 14 residues. Unmatched junction bases numbered 6, after V lost 6 bases and J lost 2 bases. The DNA of the CDR3 is TGTGCCAGCAGCCCGGGACAGACACAAGAGACCCAGTACTTC. Translation: CASSPGQTQETQYF.

In this sample, this clonotype turned up a few times. V and J are TRBV18 and TRBJ2-2; 10 bases map to TRBD1. The germline V gene encodes CDR1 KGHSH and CDR2 LQKENI. Trimming took 1 base from V and 6 from J; bases not matched to a gene: 5. There are 16 residues in the CDR3. The CDR3 region is CASSPLRDRGPGELFF. CDR3 bases: TGTGCCAGCTCACCACTTCGGGACAGGGGACCCGGGGAGCTGTTTTTT.

The genes are TRBV19 and TRBJ1-6; no definite D call. Trimming removed 3 bases at V and 7 bases at J, with 7 bases between. Germline V gene lookup returns CDR1 LNHDA and CDR2 SQIVND (reference sequence). This CDR3 has 13 residues. The DNA for the CDR3 is TGTGCCAGTAGTATTTCGACCAATTCACCCCTCCACTTT. This codes for CASSISTNSPLHF.

This clonotype was recorded at least ten times. The chain employs TRBV27 and TRBJ1-6; D possibly corresponds to TRBD1 (5 bases). The germline CDR1 and CDR2 sequences are MNHEY and SMNVEV (reference sequence). V was clipped by 6 bases and J by 1 base, with 7 bases between them. The CDR3 has 14 residues. CDR3 DNA sequence: TGTGCCAGCAGGAGGGGTTCCTATAATTCACCCCTCCACTTT. Translation gives CASRRGSYNSPLHF.

At least ten counts were recorded for this clonotype. This rearrangement joins TRBV6-1 to TRBJ2-1; D possibly corresponds to TRBD2 (5 bases). Germline-derived CDR1 and CDR2 are MNHNS and SASEGT. Trimming took off 2 bases at V and 3 bases at J, with 8 bases between the two ends. This CDR3 comprises 14 residues. CDR3 protein: CASSEYEGYNEQFF. DNA of the CDR3: TGTGCCAGCAGTGAATATGAGGGCTACAATGAGCAGTTCTTC.

CDR3 nucleotides: TGTGCCAGTAGTATTATGGGACAAACTACAAACACTGAAGCTTTCTTT. As protein: CASSIMGQTTNTEAFF. The J gene is TRBJ1-1, the V gene TRBV19, with D perhaps matching TRBD1 (6 bases). The CDR3 has 16 residues. Trimming pared 3 bases from V and 2 bases from J, leaving 16 bases between. Germline V gene data show CDR1 as LNHDA and CDR2 as SQIVND (reference sequence).

The V and J genes are TRBV10-2 and TRBJ2-7; D remains ambiguous. Germline V gene data show CDR1 as WSHSY and CDR2 as SAAADI. V lost 3 bases to trimming and J lost 5 bases, with 5 bases between them. The CDR3 loop spans 11 amino acids. CDR3 nucleotides: TGCGCCAGCAGTGACTGGGACGAGCAGTACTTC. It yields the protein CASSDWDEQYF.

This clonotype was counted a few times. The rearrangement joins TRBV6-1 to TRBJ1-1; no clear D gene. The ends were cut back, 2 bases at V and 5 bases at J, with 21 bases in the middle. CDR3 length: 17 amino acids. CDR1 and CDR2 (germline): MNHNS, SASEGT. CDR3 nucleotides: TGTGCCAGCAGTGAACGATTCGATCCGGCTCCGAGGACTGAAGCTTTCTTT. It encodes CASSERFDPAPRTEAFF.

This clonotype was found many times. CDR3 amino acids: CAWISGGLGEQFF. CDR3 coding DNA: TGTGCCTGGATTAGCGGGGGGCTGGGTGAGCAGTTCTTC. The V gene is TRBV30, the J gene TRBJ2-1, with 10 bases fitting TRBD2. This CDR3 is 13 amino acids long. Germline CDR1 reads GTSNPN; CDR2 reads SVGIG (reference sequence). The trim removed 4 bases at V and 9 bases at J, leaving 6 bases unmatched.

This clonotype showed up many times. The chain has TRBV10-3 and TRBJ2-1; D is unresolved. The V end lost 9 bases, the J end lost 8 bases, and 26 bases lay between the germline ends. The length of the CDR3 is 16 residues. Germline-derived CDR1 and CDR2 are ENHRY and SYGVKD. In nucleotides, the CDR3 is TGTGCCATACGCGATTCAGCCAGTGAAGTATACGATGAGCAGTTCTTC. Translating gives CAIRDSASEVYDEQFF.

CDR3 loop: CASSLRTGGGYTIYF. CDR3 nucleotide sequence: TGTGCCAGCAGCTTGAGGACAGGGGGCGGCTACACCATATATTTT. V usage is TRBV7-8 and J usage is TRBJ1-3; 11 nucleotides align to TRBD1. Looked up from germline, CDR1 is SGHVS and CDR2 is FQNEAQ. With 3 bases clipped from V and 8 bases from J, the junction kept 6 bases outside the gene matches. This CDR3 has 15 amino acids.

The sample holds many counts of this clonotype. The rearrangement joins TRBV3-1 to TRBJ2-3; TRBD2 matches at 7 bases. The germline CDR1 and CDR2 sequences are LGHDT and YNNKEL (reference sequence). The CDR3 has 15 residues. V lost 2 bases, J lost 0 bases, and 2 bases stayed unmatched. The CDR3 region is CASSQNGGSTDTQYF. For the CDR3, the DNA is TGTGCCAGCAGCCAAAACGGGGGGAGCACAGATACGCAGTATTTT.

The chain uses TRBV5-5 and TRBJ2-7; 11 bases are a match to TRBD2. Per germline, CDR1 SGHKS and CDR2 YYEKEE (reference sequence). CDR3 length: 17 amino acids. V shed 2 bases, J shed 1 base, and the junction held 8 bases outside the gene matches. The CDR3 loop reads CASSFIMGTSGSYEQYF. CDR3 DNA: TGTGCCAGCAGCTTTATTATGGGGACTAGCGGATCCTACGAGCAGTACTTC.

The gene calls are TRBV10-2 and TRBJ2-7; D unclear. Between the trimmed V and J ends, which lost 3 bases and 5 bases, there was a span of 8 bases. There are 12 residues in the CDR3. Germline V CDR1 and CDR2: WSHSY, SAAADI. The CDR3 reads CASSEIRDEQYF. CDR3 DNA: TGCGCCAGCAGTGAAATAAGAGACGAGCAGTACTTC.

This clonotype was seen repeatedly, ten times or more. The chain carries TRBV3-1 and TRBJ1-1; D is uncertain. Trimming removed 7 bases at V and 0 bases at J, with 12 bases between. This CDR3 contains 14 residues. CDR1 is LGHDT, CDR2 YNNKEL, per germline (reference sequence). CDR3 residues: CASNNQVLNTEAFF. CDR3 nucleotide sequence: TGTGCCAGCAACAACCAGGTTCTGAACACTGAAGCTTTCTTT.

This clonotype was observed a handful of times. The V gene is TRBV12-3 or TRBV12-4, the J gene TRBJ2-1, with 11 positions matching TRBD2. The CDR3 loop spans 19 amino acids. Trimming took 6 bases from V and 0 from J; bases not matched to a gene: 13. CDR3 residues: CASRSRRLAGIYSYNEQFF. DNA for the CDR3: TGTGCCAGCAGATCCCGGCGACTAGCGGGGATTTACTCCTACAATGAGCAGTTCTTC.

The chain joins TRBV29-1 to TRBJ2-1; D possibly corresponds to TRBD2 (6 bases). Trimming took off 3 bases at V and 7 bases at J, with 7 bases between the two ends. CDR3 size: 11 residues. CDR1 and CDR2 from the germline V gene are SQVTM and ANQGSEA. The CDR3 sequence: CSVDGGNEQFF. The CDR3 DNA reads as TGCAGCGTTGACGGGGGTAATGAGCAGTTCTTC.

This clonotype was detected a few times. V usage is TRBV12-3 or TRBV12-4 and J usage is TRBJ1-2; the match to TRBD1 covers 9 bases. The CDR3 runs to 13 residues. J gave up 6 bases and V 6 bases, and 5 bases lay outside the gene matches. This CDR3 is CASSRDRVDGYTF. Written as DNA, the CDR3 is TGTGCCAGCAGCCGGGACAGGGTCGATGGCTACACCTTC.

The chain recombines TRBV15 with TRBJ2-3; 9 bases are shared with TRBD1. The germline CDR1 and CDR2 sequences are LNHNV and YYDKDF (reference sequence). V was pared by 3 bases and J by 4 bases, with 8 bases of the junction left unmatched. CDR3 length equals 16 residues. The CDR3 DNA reads as TGTGCCACCAGCAGGGGCCTGGGACAGGGAGCAGATACGCAGTATTTT. Translation: CATSRGLGQGADTQYF.

The table lists this clonotype with many counts. The chain carries TRBV3-1 and TRBJ1-6; 7 positions agree with TRBD1. This CDR3 comprises 16 residues. Germline lookup yields CDR1 LGHDT and CDR2 YNNKEL (reference sequence). J gave up 10 bases and V 0 bases, and 9 bases lay outside the gene matches. CDR3 region: CASSQDRVRGGSPLHF. CDR3 nucleotides: TGTGCCAGCAGCCAAGATAGAGTCAGGGGGGGATCACCCCTCCACTTT.

This clonotype was seen a single time. Given a much more abundant clone one base away, this may be a read error. The CDR3 ends on some other residue instead of the conserved phenylalanine or tryptophan, so this is likely a read error. The chain uses TRBV12-3 or TRBV12-4 and TRBJ2-7; D is uncertain. Deletions cut 2 bases from V and 5 bases from J, with 10 bases between. The CDR3 has 13 residues. The CDR3 is CASSLMGSNEQYL. In nucleotides, the CDR3 is TGTGCCAGCAGTTTAATGGGTAGCAACGAGCAGTACCTC.

The V gene is TRBV7-6, the J gene TRBJ2-1, with a possible D match to TRBD2 (5 bases). CDR3 size: 15 residues. Trimming shortened V by 1 base and J by 7 bases, and 14 bases separated the two germline ends. CDR1 is SGHVS and CDR2 is FNYEAQ in the germline V gene. CDR3 sequence (DNA): TGTGCCAGCAGCTTAGTAGGGCTAGCCGCAAATGAGCAGTTCTTC. Protein sequence: CASSLVGLAANEQFF. The full variable domain, its missing parts supplied by reference TRBV7-6 and TRBJ2-1, is GAGVSQSPRYKVTKRGQDVALRCDPISGHVSLYWYRQALGQGPEFLTYFNYEAQQDKSGLPNDRFSAERPEGSISTLTIQRTEQRDSAMYRCASSLVGLAANEQFFGPGTRLTVL.

V gene TRBV20-1 combines with J gene TRBJ1-6, with 8 bases lining up with TRBD1. Trimming removed 0 bases from V and 10 bases from J; junction bases left unmatched: 11. Germline CDR1 reads DFQATT; CDR2 reads SNEGSKA (reference sequence). There are 16 residues in the CDR3. The DNA of the CDR3 is TGCAGTGCTAGAGATCATCTACAGGGGGTCGGGTCACCCCTCCACTTT. This translates into CSARDHLQGVGSPLHF.